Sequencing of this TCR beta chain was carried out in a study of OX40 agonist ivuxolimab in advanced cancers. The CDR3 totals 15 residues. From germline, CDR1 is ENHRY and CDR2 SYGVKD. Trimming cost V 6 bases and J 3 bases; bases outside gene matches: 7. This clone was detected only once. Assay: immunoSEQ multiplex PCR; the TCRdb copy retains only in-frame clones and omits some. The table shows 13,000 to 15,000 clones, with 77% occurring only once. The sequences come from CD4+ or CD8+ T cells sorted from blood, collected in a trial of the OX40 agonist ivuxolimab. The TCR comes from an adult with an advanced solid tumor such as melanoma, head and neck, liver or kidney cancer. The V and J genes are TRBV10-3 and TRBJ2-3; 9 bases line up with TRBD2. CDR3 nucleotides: TGTGCCATCAGCGCGGGAGGGCCGGGGACAGATACGCAGTATTTT. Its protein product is CAISAGGPGTDTQYF.